The sequence of this T cell receptor (beta chain) was determined in a study of spatial heterogeneity in lung cancer. TCRdb fed the 5' RACE reads into MiXCR, producing one record per CDR3 protein. The sample has about 82,000 distinct CDR3 sequences; about 12% are singletons. Time point meaning: sample taken at primary tumor resection. Whole RNA, isolated from tumor, nontumor lung or frozen PBMC, was sequenced without prior sorting. This clonotype has a handful of counts. V lost 3 bases, J lost 0 bases, and 9 bases lay in between. CDR1 DFQATT and CDR2 SNEGSKA come from the germline V gene (reference sequence). The CDR3 is made up of 15 amino acids.

The V and J genes are TRBV20-1 and TRBJ1-6; D is uncertain. This TCR came from a male donor with early-stage non-small cell lung cancer. Sequencing used PBMCs, obtained at surgery. CDR3 in DNA: TGCAGTGCTAGCCCCCAGAGCTCCTATAATTCACCCCTCCACTTT. It encodes CSASPQSSYNSPLHF.